Listed below are T cell receptor beta chains from one sample, sequenced in a study of blood T cell repertoires in COVID-19. TCRdb's table, derived via immunoSEQ multiplex PCR, lists solely in-frame clones and lacks some. The table shows a few hundred thousand clones, with approximately 90% occurring only once. Sequencing input: peripheral blood. The receptors stem from a woman aged 60-70 years with COVID-19, enrolled during active disease. CDR3s include the opening cysteine and the closing phenylalanine or tryptophan. D genes are given only for firm matches. Expanded clones get a size class; other rows say once, few or many, or leave the size out.

TRBD1,TRBV2,TRBJ1-1,NA,TGTGCCAGAGGGGGCGGATATCGAGCTTTCTTT,CARGGGYRAFF
NA,TRBV3-1/TRBV3-2,TRBJ1-1,NA,TGTGCCAGCAGCCAAGCCATCAGGGCCACTGAAGCTTTCTTT,CASSQAIRATEAFF
NA,TRBV3-1/TRBV3-2,TRBJ2-7,NA,TGTGCCAGCAGCCAAGGCACCAGGGGGGTCCCCTACGAGCAGTACTTC,CASSQGTRGVPYEQYF
TRBD1,TRBV7-2,TRBJ2-1,NA,TGTGCCAGCAGCTTAATGGCGGGACAGGGGGCGAATGAGCAGTTCTTC,CASSLMAGQGANEQFF
TRBD1,TRBV29-1,TRBJ1-2,NA,TGCAGCGTTTGGGGTCTCGGACAGGCGGGAAACTATGGCTACACCTTC,CSVWGLGQAGNYGYTF
TRBD2,TRBV15,TRBJ2-7,NA,TGTGCCACCAGCAGAGGGAAAGCGGGGGAGTACGAGCAGTACTTC,CATSRGKAGEYEQYF
NA,TRBV28,TRBJ1-1,NA,TGTGCCAGCAGTCCCCAGGGGAGCGAAGCTTTCTTT,CASSPQGSEAFF
NA,TRBV7-9,TRBJ2-3,few,TGTGCCAGCAGCTTAGGACAGCTCCCCACAGATACGCAGTATTTT,CASSLGQLPTDTQYF
TRBD1,TRBV19,TRBJ1-6,NA,TGTGCCAGTAGTCCGCGGACAGGGGGGAATGGTTCACCCCTCCACTTT,CASSPRTGGNGSPLHF
TRBD1,TRBV2,TRBJ2-3,NA,TGTGCCAGCAGTGTGGGACAGGGGATCACAGATACGCAGTATTTT,CASSVGQGITDTQYF
NA,TRBV27,TRBJ1-5,NA,TGTGCCAGTCGACCGGGACATAGAATAGAACAGCCCCAGCATTTT,CASRPGHRIEQPQHF
NA,TRBV7-8,TRBJ2-2,NA,TGTGCCAGCAGCTTAGTACCCCGCGAGGGGGGGCAAGGCGGGGAGCTGTTTTTT,CASSLVPREGGQGGELFF
TRBD2,TRBV9,TRBJ2-1,NA,TGTGCCAGCAGCCCAAGGGGGCTAGCGGGGGGGAGTTACAATGAGCAGTTCTTC,CASSPRGLAGGSYNEQFF
TRBD2,TRBV2,TRBJ2-1,NA,TGTGCCAGCAGTCCCAGACTAGCGGGAATCAATGAGCAGTTCTTC,CASSPRLAGINEQFF
TRBD1,TRBV29-1,TRBJ1-2,once,TGCAGCGTCGGCCCGGGACAGGTCTATGGCTACACCTTC,CSVGPGQVYGYTF
TRBD2,TRBV2,TRBJ2-3,few,TGTGCCAGCGGTAGCGGGGGGGCCCGGGATACGCAGTATTTT,CASGSGGARDTQYF
TRBD1,TRBV6-6,TRBJ1-1,NA,TGTGCCAGCAGTTTCGGACAGGGGAACACTGAAGCTTTCTTT,CASSFGQGNTEAFF
NA,TRBV15,TRBJ1-2,NA,TGTGCCACCAGCAGTTTTCCGTCTAACTATGGCTACACCTTC,CATSSFPSNYGYTF
TRBD1,TRBV28,TRBJ1-2,NA,TGTGCCAGCAGTCACCCTGAACAGGGGACCTATGGCTACACCTTC,CASSHPEQGTYGYTF
TRBD1,TRBV28,TRBJ1-2,NA,TGTGCCAGCAGTTTATCCCGGACAGGGTGGGAAGGCTACACCTTC,CASSLSRTGWEGYTF
TRBD2,TRBV2,TRBJ2-4,NA,TGTGCCAGCACAAGCGGGGGGGCCAAAAACATTCAGTACTTC,CASTSGGAKNIQYF
TRBD1,TRBV5-8,TRBJ1-5,NA,TGTGCCAGCAGCCCGGACAGGGGAGTAAACCAGCCCCAGCATTTT,CASSPDRGVNQPQHF
TRBD1,TRBV4-1,TRBJ2-3,once,TGCGCCAGCAGCCAACTTGACAGGGGGCGATTGGATACGCAGTATTTT,CASSQLDRGRLDTQYF
TRBD1,TRBV6-5,TRBJ2-2,NA,TGTGCCAGCAGCTTGGGACAGGGGGCTTACGGGGAGCTGTTTTTT,CASSLGQGAYGELFF
TRBD1,TRBV27,TRBJ1-1,NA,TGTGCCAGCAGTCCGCGACAGGGCTCCTCTGAAGCTTTCTTT,CASSPRQGSSEAFF
TRBD1,TRBV6-6,TRBJ2-2,NA,TGTGCCAGCAGCCGAACCGGACAGGCGGGGAACACCGGGGAGCTGTTTTTT,CASSRTGQAGNTGELFF
TRBD1,TRBV5-4,TRBJ1-2,NA,TGTGCCAGCAGCGACGACAGGGGTTACTATGGCTACACCTTC,CASSDDRGYYGYTF
NA,TRBV5-1,TRBJ1-1,few,TGCGCCAGCAGCTATACGGGAAGGACTGAAGCTTTCTTT,CASSYTGRTEAFF
NA,TRBV7-9,TRBJ1-1,few,TGTGCCAGCAGCTTACGGGATCCTGGACAGAAGAAGAACACTGAAGCTTTCTTT,CASSLRDPGQKKNTEAFF
TRBD1,TRBV5-1,TRBJ1-1,NA,TGCGCCAGCAGCTTGGGACAGGGGGGGAACACTGAAGCTTTCTTT,CASSLGQGGNTEAFF
TRBD1,TRBV7-9,TRBJ1-1,few,TGTGCCAGCAGCTTAGCAACAGGGGGCGTTTTATATACTGAAGCTTTCTTT,CASSLATGGVLYTEAFF
TRBD1,TRBV7-3,TRBJ2-1,NA,TGTGCCAGCAGCTCATCCGGGACAGTATTCTACAATGAGCAGTTCTTC,CASSSSGTVFYNEQFF
TRBD2,TRBV5-1,TRBJ2-5,NA,TGCGCCAGCAGCTTGCAATCTAGCGGGGGTCAAGAGACCCAGTACTTC,CASSLQSSGGQETQYF
TRBD1,TRBV29-1,TRBJ2-1,NA,TGCAGCGTTGGGGGGACAGTCGCCTCCAATGAGCAGTTCTTC,CSVGGTVASNEQFF
TRBD2,TRBV18,TRBJ2-7,NA,TGTGCCAGCTCACCCCTAGGGACTAGCCAGGCCCACGAGCAGTACTTC,CASSPLGTSQAHEQYF
NA,TRBV5-5,TRBJ1-1,NA,TGTGCCAGCAGCACTAACTCAGGACTCGGCAACACTGAAGCTTTCTTT,CASSTNSGLGNTEAFF
TRBD1,TRBV19,TRBJ1-1,NA,TGTGCCAGTAGGTTGACAGGGGTGAGGACTGAAGCTTTCTTT,CASRLTGVRTEAFF
NA,TRBV19,TRBJ1-2,few,TGTGCCAGTAGCTTGCCGGGCGAAACAGGGCCACAAGGCTACACCTTC,CASSLPGETGPQGYTF
NA,TRBV7-9,TRBJ1-6,NA,TGTGCCAGCAGCTTAGTCGGACAGCGTAATTCACCCCTCCACTTT,CASSLVGQRNSPLHF
NA,TRBV28,TRBJ1-1,NA,TGTGCCAGCAGTTCTCCCCCGGCCAGGGCAGTTAACACTGAAGCTTTCTTT,CASSSPPARAVNTEAFF